The rows below give T cell receptor beta chains drawn from one sample of a study of shared clonotypes between healthy human individuals. Data came from immunoSEQ multiplex PCR; TCRdb stores just in-frame clones and leaves some out. The repertoire holds about 1.1 million clones, approximately 80% seen once, with roughly 0.82% in the top ten. The sequenced sample was memory CD4+ T cells from PBMCs. These receptors came from a man aged 18 to 29 in good health. Some clones in this sample may be carry-over from other donors' samples. The CDR3 runs from the conserved cysteine through the conserved F or W. Fields, in order: V gene, J gene, clone size, D gene, CDR3 protein, CDR3 DNA. A D gene is named only where the DNA matches it firmly. Clone sizes are given selectively: once, few, many, or a class where the clone is expanded.

>TRBV20-1|TRBJ2-7|NA|NA
CSARDLYEQYF
TGCAGTGCTAGGGACCTCTACGAGCAGTACTTC
>TRBV6-6|TRBJ1-2|NA|NA
CASTQGRGNYGYTF
TGTGCCAGCACCCAAGGGCGGGGAAATTATGGCTACACCTTC
>TRBV4-3|TRBJ2-3|NA|NA
CASSQDSGFTDTQYF
TGCGCCAGCAGCCAAGATAGTGGGTTCACAGATACGCAGTATTTT
>TRBV6-1|TRBJ1-2|NA|NA
CASASRQNYGYTF
TGTGCCAGCGCCAGTAGACAGAACTATGGCTACACCTTC
>TRBV10-3|TRBJ1-1|NA|NA
CAISGQLNTEAFF
TGTGCCATCAGTGGACAGCTGAACACTGAAGCTTTCTTT
>TRBV11-2|TRBJ2-7|NA|TRBD2
CASSLQGLAGGTGGQYF
TGTGCCAGCAGCTTACAAGGACTAGCGGGGGGTACTGGCGGGCAGTACTTC
>TRBV7-2|TRBJ2-1|NA|NA
CASSLQSGSYNEQFF
TGTGCCAGCAGCTTGCAGTCTGGATCCTACAATGAGCAGTTCTTC
>TRBV9|TRBJ1-3|NA|NA
CASSVGRGSGNTIYF
TGTGCCAGCAGCGTAGGGCGGGGCTCTGGAAACACCATATATTTT
>TRBV7-3|TRBJ2-1|NA|NA
CASSLTGGSSYNEQFF
TGTGCCAGCAGCTTAACAGGGGGGAGCTCCTACAATGAGCAGTTCTTC
>TRBV28|TRBJ2-7|NA|TRBD2
CASRPTGLGPGEQYF
TGTGCCAGCAGACCCACGGGACTAGGGCCAGGCGAGCAGTACTTC
>TRBV18|TRBJ2-4|NA|NA
CASSPGQGGGNIQYF
TGTGCCAGCTCACCAGGGCAGGGTGGGGGAAACATTCAGTACTTC
>TRBV11-2|TRBJ1-4|few|TRBD1
CASSSGQVEKLFF
TGTGCCAGCAGCTCGGGACAGGTTGAAAAACTGTTTTTT
>TRBV2|TRBJ2-1|NA|NA
CASSGDIEQFF
TGTGCCAGCAGTGGGGACATTGAGCAGTTCTTC
>TRBV9|TRBJ2-1|NA|NA
CASSVGPYNEQFF
TGTGCCAGCAGCGTAGGGCCATACAATGAGCAGTTCTTC
>TRBV13|TRBJ2-3|once|TRBD2
CASRFIAGPTDTQYF
TGTGCCAGCAGGTTCATAGCGGGCCCCACAGATACGCAGTATTTT
>TRBV29-1|TRBJ2-3|NA|NA
CSARGAGTDTQYF
TGCAGCGCACGGGGAGCGGGCACAGATACGCAGTATTTT
>TRBV13|TRBJ1-5|NA|NA
CASRIGQGGNQPQHF
TGTGCCAGCCGTATAGGGCAGGGAGGCAATCAGCCCCAGCATTTT
>TRBV7-2|TRBJ2-1|few|NA
CASSRRGIYNEQFF
TGTGCCAGCAGCCGGCGGGGAATATACAATGAGCAGTTCTTC
>TRBV28|TRBJ2-3|NA|TRBD2
CASRSSGSPDTQYF
TGTGCCAGCAGGAGTAGCGGGAGTCCAGATACGCAGTATTTT
>TRBV5-4|TRBJ2-3|NA|TRBD2
CASSLGLAGTDTQYF
TGTGCCAGCAGCTTGGGACTAGCGGGGACAGATACGCAGTATTTT
>TRBV5-1|TRBJ2-2|NA|NA
CASSSGTPNTGELFF
TGCGCCAGCAGCTCCGGGACACCGAACACCGGGGAGCTGTTTTTT
>TRBV7-8|TRBJ2-7|NA|TRBD1
CASSLAPGQGYYEQYF
TGTGCCAGCAGCTTAGCTCCGGGACAGGGTTACTACGAGCAGTACTTC
>TRBV18|TRBJ1-2|NA|NA
CASSPIQEFNGYTF
TGTGCCAGCTCACCAATACAGGAATTTAATGGCTACACCTTC